This is a list of T cell receptor beta chains from one sample in a study of patients with pleural tuberculosis. One entry per CDR3 protein results from TCRdb running MiXCR on the reads. The data hold about 29,000 distinct CDR3 sequences, with approximately 20% observed a single time. The sequencing input was peripheral blood. The receptors here all came from a human donor with pleural tuberculosis. CDR3s include the opening cysteine and the closing phenylalanine or tryptophan. Each record gives: J gene, V gene, CDR3 protein.

J gene: TRBJ1-5
V gene: TRBV12-3/TRBV12-4
CDR3 protein: CASSPQGHQPQHF

J gene: TRBJ2-3
V gene: TRBV11-1
CDR3 protein: CAISPGTVSTDTQYF

J gene: TRBJ1-2
V gene: TRBV6-6
CDR3 protein: CASSYGGYTF

J gene: TRBJ2-7
V gene: TRBV28
CDR3 protein: CASSPPTGTYEQYF

J gene: TRBJ1-1
V gene: TRBV7-2
CDR3 protein: CASSFRAAQAFF

J gene: TRBJ1-2
V gene: TRBV30
CDR3 protein: CAWSVRGSYGYTF

J gene: TRBJ2-1
V gene: TRBV20-1
CDR3 protein: CSAASNYNEQFF

J gene: TRBJ1-5
V gene: TRBV19
CDR3 protein: CASSPRGSLAQPQHF

J gene: TRBJ2-1
V gene: TRBV20-1
CDR3 protein: CSASRDRGHEQFF

J gene: TRBJ2-1
V gene: TRBV24-1
CDR3 protein: CATSEEIHNERFF

J gene: TRBJ1-1
V gene: TRBV3-1
CDR3 protein: CASRDRVITEAFF

J gene: TRBJ1-1
V gene: TRBV7-9
CDR3 protein: CASSLGQREAFF

J gene: TRBJ2-1
V gene: TRBV18
CDR3 protein: CANSPRAGGKNEQFF

J gene: TRBJ1-1
V gene: TRBV28
CDR3 protein: CPSGPGIMNTEAFF

J gene: TRBJ2-1
V gene: TRBV7-9
CDR3 protein: CASSFQGTYNEQFF